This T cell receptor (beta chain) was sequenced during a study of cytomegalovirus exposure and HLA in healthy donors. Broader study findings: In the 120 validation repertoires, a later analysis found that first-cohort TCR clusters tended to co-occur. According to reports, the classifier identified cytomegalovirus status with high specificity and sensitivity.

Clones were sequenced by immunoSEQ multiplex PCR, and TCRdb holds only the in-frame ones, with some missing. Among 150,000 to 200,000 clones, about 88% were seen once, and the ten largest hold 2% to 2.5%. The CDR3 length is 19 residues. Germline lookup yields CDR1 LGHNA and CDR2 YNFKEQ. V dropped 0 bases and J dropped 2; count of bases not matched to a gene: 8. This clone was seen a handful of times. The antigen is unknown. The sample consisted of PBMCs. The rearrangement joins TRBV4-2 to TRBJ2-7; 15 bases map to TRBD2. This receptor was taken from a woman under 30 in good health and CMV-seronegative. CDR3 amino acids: CASSQEVGLAGGSPYEQYF. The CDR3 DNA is TGTGCCAGCAGCCAAGAGGTAGGACTAGCGGGAGGGTCCCCCTACGAGCAGTACTTC.